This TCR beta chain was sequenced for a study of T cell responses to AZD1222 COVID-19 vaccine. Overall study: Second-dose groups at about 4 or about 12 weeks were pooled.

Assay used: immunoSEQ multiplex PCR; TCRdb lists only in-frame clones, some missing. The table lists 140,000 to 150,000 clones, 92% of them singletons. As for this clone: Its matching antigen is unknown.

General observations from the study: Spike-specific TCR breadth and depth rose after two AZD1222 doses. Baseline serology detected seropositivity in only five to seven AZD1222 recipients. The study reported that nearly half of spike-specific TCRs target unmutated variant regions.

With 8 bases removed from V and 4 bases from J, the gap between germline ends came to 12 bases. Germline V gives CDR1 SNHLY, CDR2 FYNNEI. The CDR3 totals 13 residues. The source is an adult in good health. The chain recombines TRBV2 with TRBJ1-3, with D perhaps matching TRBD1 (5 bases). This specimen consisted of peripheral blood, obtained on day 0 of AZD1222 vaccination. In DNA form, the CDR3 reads TGTGCCAGCGATTTCGGACAAGGAAACACCATATATTTT. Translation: CASDFGQGNTIYF.